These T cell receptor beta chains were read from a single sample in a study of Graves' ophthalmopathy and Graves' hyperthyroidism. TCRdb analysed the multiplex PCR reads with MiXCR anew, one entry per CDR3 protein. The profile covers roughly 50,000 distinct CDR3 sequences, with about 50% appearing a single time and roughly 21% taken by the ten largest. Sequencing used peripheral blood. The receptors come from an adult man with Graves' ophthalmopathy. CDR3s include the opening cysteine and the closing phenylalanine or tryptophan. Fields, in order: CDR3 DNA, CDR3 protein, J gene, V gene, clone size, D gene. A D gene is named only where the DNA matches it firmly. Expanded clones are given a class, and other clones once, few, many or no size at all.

CDR3 DNA: TGCAGCTTGGGACAGGACACTGAAGCTTTCTTT; CDR3 protein: CSLGQDTEAFF; J gene: TRBJ1-1; V gene: TRBV20-1; clone size: .; D gene: TRBD1
CDR3 DNA: TGTGCCGGCCAGCGGGACACTGGAGCTTTCTTT; CDR3 protein: CAGQRDTGAFF; J gene: TRBJ1-1; V gene: TRBV2; clone size: .; D gene: .
CDR3 DNA: TGTGCCAGCAGCGGAACCGGGACAGGGAGGGAGTCAACTGGGTTC; CDR3 protein: CASSGTGTGRESTGF; J gene: TRBJ2-5; V gene: TRBV9; clone size: .; D gene: TRBD1
CDR3 DNA: TGTGCCAGCAGCGTGGGAGTTGAGCAGTTCTTC; CDR3 protein: CASSVGVEQFF; J gene: TRBJ2-1; V gene: TRBV9; clone size: many; D gene: .
CDR3 DNA: TGTGCCAGCAACGAGCAGGGTACTAACTATGGCTACACCTTC; CDR3 protein: CASNEQGTNYGYTF; J gene: TRBJ1-2; V gene: TRBV6-5; clone size: once; D gene: .
CDR3 DNA: TGTGCCAGCAGCTTCCAGTCGGCCACCGGGGAGCTGTTTTTT; CDR3 protein: CASSFQSATGELFF; J gene: TRBJ2-2; V gene: TRBV5-1; clone size: .; D gene: .
CDR3 DNA: TGCGCCAGCAGCTTGGCCGGGGGGGCGCAGGGTGAGCAGTTCTTC; CDR3 protein: CASSLAGGAQGEQFF; J gene: TRBJ2-1; V gene: TRBV5-1; clone size: many; D gene: TRBD2
CDR3 DNA: TGTGCCAGTACCCCCGACACTGAAGCTTTCTTT; CDR3 protein: CASTPDTEAFF; J gene: TRBJ1-1; V gene: TRBV19; clone size: many; D gene: .
CDR3 DNA: TGTGCCAGCAGCTTAGGGTACACCGAAGATGGCTACACCTTC; CDR3 protein: CASSLGYTEDGYTF; J gene: TRBJ1-2; V gene: TRBV7-6; clone size: medium-sized; D gene: .
CDR3 DNA: TGTGCCAGCTCACCCGGGGCAGTGTTAAATGAAAAACTGTTTTTT; CDR3 protein: CASSPGAVLNEKLFF; J gene: TRBJ1-4; V gene: TRBV18; clone size: .; D gene: .
CDR3 DNA: TGTGCCAGCAGTAAAGAGATCCGGGACAGGGGAGGGACCCAGTACTTC; CDR3 protein: CASSKEIRDRGGTQYF; J gene: TRBJ2-5; V gene: TRBV6-1; clone size: many; D gene: TRBD1
CDR3 DNA: TGTGCCAGCAGCTTGTTAGGGACAGGGGATCAGCCCCAGCATTTT; CDR3 protein: CASSLLGTGDQPQHF; J gene: TRBJ1-5; V gene: TRBV5-6; clone size: many; D gene: TRBD1
CDR3 DNA: TGTGCCAGCAGCTACCCCGGGACAGGGAACGAAAAACTGTTTTTT; CDR3 protein: CASSYPGTGNEKLFF; J gene: TRBJ1-4; V gene: TRBV3-1; clone size: many; D gene: TRBD1
CDR3 DNA: TGTGCCAGCAGCCAAGGGGGCGGGAACTCCCACGAGCAGTACTTC; CDR3 protein: CASSQGGGNSHEQYF; J gene: TRBJ2-7; V gene: TRBV4-2; clone size: .; D gene: .
CDR3 DNA: TGTGCCAGCAGCCCCGGGACAGGGCCTTCCTACGAGCAGTACTTC; CDR3 protein: CASSPGTGPSYEQYF; J gene: TRBJ2-7; V gene: TRBV7-2; clone size: .; D gene: TRBD1
CDR3 DNA: TGTGCCAGCATCCGGGCCGTCTGCACAGATACGCAGTTCTTC; CDR3 protein: CASIRAVCTDTQFF; J gene: TRBJ2-1; V gene: TRBV6-8; clone size: .; D gene: .
CDR3 DNA: TGTGCCAGCAGTGGTCTGGGAACTAACTATGACTACACCTTC; CDR3 protein: CASSGLGTNYDYTF; J gene: TRBJ1-2; V gene: TRBV2; clone size: .; D gene: .
CDR3 DNA: TGTGCCACCCAGAGGGGGGGAGGGCTCGGCACTGAAGCTTTCTTT; CDR3 protein: CATQRGGGLGTEAFF; J gene: TRBJ1-1; V gene: TRBV2; clone size: .; D gene: .
CDR3 DNA: TGTGCCACCAGTGATCCTCGGAGAGGGGGCGGTGAGCAGTTCTTC; CDR3 protein: CATSDPRRGGGEQFF; J gene: TRBJ2-1; V gene: TRBV24-1; clone size: .; D gene: TRBD1